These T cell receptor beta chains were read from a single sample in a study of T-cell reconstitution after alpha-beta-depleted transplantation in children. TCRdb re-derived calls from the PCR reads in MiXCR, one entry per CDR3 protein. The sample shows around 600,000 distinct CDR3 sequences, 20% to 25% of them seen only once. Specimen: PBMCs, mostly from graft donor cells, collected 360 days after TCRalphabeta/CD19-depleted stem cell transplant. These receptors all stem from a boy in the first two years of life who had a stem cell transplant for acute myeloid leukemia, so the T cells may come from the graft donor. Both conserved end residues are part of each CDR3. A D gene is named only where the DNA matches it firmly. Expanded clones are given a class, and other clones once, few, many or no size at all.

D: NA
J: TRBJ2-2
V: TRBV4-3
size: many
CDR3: CASSQEVGYLDTGELFF
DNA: TGCGCCAGCAGCCAAGAAGTAGGATACTTGGACACCGGGGAGCTGTTTTTT

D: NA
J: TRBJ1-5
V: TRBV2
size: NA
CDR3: CASIGDSNQPQHF
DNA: TGTGCCAGCATAGGGGATAGCAATCAGCCCCAGCATTTT

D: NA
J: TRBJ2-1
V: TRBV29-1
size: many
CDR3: CSVGGHLSYNEQFF
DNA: TGCAGCGTTGGTGGCCACCTCTCGTACAATGAGCAGTTCTTC

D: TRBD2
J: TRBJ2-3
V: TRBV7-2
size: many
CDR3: CASSTTSGGTDTQYF
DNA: TGTGCCAGCAGCACCACTAGCGGGGGAACAGATACGCAGTATTTT

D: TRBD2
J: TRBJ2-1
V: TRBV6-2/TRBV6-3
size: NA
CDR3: CASSYSIRLAQHCPFF
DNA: TGTGCCAGCAGTTACTCGATAAGACTAGCCCAACATTGTCCGTTCTTC

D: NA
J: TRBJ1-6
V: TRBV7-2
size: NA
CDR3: CASSLATSLLHF
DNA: TGTGCCAGCAGCTTAGCGACCTCCCTCCTCCACTTT

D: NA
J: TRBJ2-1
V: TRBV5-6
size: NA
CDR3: CASCRRGSYNEQFF
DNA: TGTGCCAGCTGCCGGCGGGGCTCCTACAATGAGCAGTTCTTC

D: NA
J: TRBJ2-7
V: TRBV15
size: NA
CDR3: CATSREGRGRYEQYF
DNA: TGTGCCACCAGCAGAGAGGGCAGGGGAAGGTACGAGCAGTACTTC

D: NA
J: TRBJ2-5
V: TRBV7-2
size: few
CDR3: CASSLAWQETQYF
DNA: TGTGCCAGCAGCTTAGCCTGGCAAGAGACCCAGTACTTC

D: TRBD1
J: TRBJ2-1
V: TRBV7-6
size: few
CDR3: CASSPGQGHNEQFF
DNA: TGTGCCAGCAGCCCGGGACAGGGACACAATGAGCAGTTCTTC

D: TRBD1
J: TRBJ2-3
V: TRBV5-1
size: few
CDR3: CASNPRQGYYYLRDTQYF
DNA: TGCGCCAGCAATCCCCGACAGGGGTATTATTATTTGCGGGATACGCAGTATTTT

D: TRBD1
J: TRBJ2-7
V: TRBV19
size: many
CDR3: CASSRDRVTYEQYF
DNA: TGTGCCAGTAGCCGGGACAGGGTAACCTACGAGCAGTACTTC

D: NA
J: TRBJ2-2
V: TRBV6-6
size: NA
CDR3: CASSTGRSGELFF
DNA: TGTGCCAGCAGTACTGGCAGATCCGGGGAGCTGTTTTTT

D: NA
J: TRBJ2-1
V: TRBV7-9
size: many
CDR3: CASSLTGADNEQFF
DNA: TGTGCCAGCAGCTTAACCGGGGCCGACAATGAGCAGTTCTTC

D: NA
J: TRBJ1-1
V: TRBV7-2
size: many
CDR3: CASSRQKGTEAFF
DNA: TGTGCCAGCAGCCGACAGAAAGGTACTGAAGCTTTCTTT

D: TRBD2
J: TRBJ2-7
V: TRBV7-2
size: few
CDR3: CASTLRGDPLGQLYF
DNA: TGTGCCAGCACCCTACGGGGGGATCCGCTAGGGCAGTTGTACTTC

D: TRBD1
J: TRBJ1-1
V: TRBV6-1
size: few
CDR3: CASRTGRDRGMNTEAFF
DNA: TGTGCCAGCAGAACCGGCAGGGACAGGGGCATGAACACTGAAGCTTTCTTT

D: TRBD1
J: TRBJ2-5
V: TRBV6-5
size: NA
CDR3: CASSYQWDRVGETQYF
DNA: TGTGCCAGCAGTTACCAATGGGACAGGGTGGGCGAGACCCAGTACTTC

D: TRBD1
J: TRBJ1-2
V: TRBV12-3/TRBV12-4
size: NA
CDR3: CASRKGQETSNRLGYTF
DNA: TGTGCCAGCAGGAAGGGACAGGAAACGTCGAACCGTCTGGGCTACACCTTC

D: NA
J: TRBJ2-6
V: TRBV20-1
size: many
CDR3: CSAILGPGANVLTF
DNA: TGCAGTGCTATTTTAGGCCCCGGGGCCAACGTCCTGACTTTC

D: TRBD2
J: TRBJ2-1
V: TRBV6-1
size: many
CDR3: CASSGLAGGRSYNEQFF
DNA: TGTGCCAGCAGTGGACTAGCGGGGGGCCGATCCTACAATGAGCAGTTCTTC

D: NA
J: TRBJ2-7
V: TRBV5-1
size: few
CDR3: CASTLGSLGSYEQYF
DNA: TGCGCCAGCACCCTCGGGTCGTTGGGGTCCTACGAGCAGTACTTC

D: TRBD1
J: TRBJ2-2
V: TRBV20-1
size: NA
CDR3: CSARDPGQGSTGELFF
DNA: TGCAGTGCTAGAGATCCGGGACAGGGGTCCACCGGGGAGCTGTTTTTT

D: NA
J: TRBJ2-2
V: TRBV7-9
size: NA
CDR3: CASSRASNTGELFF
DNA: TGTGCCAGCAGCCGGGCCTCGAACACCGGGGAGCTGTTTTTT

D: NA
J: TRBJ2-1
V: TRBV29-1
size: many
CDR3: CSVEDLEGNEQFF
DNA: TGCAGCGTTGAAGATCTCGAGGGCAATGAGCAGTTCTTC

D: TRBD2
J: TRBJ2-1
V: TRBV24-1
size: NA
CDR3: CATSVGLADYNEQFF
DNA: TGTGCCACCAGTGTCGGACTAGCGGACTACAATGAGCAGTTCTTC

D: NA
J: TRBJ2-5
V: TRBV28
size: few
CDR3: CASSFAPDRFQETQYF
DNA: TGTGCCAGCAGTTTCGCTCCCGACAGGTTCCAAGAGACCCAGTACTTC

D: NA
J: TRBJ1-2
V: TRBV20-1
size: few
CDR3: CSARGGQRDGYTF
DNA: TGCAGTGCTAGAGGTGGACAGAGGGACGGCTACACCTTC

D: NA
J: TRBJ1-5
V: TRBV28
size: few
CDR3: CASSLRKATAGNQPQHF
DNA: TGTGCCAGCAGTTTAAGGAAGGCCACGGCTGGTAATCAGCCCCAGCATTTT

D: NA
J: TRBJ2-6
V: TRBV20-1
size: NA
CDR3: CSAAAAGANVLTF
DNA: TGCAGTGCTGCAGCAGCTGGGGCCAACGTCCTGACTTTC

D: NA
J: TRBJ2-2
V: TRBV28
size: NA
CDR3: CASTKQGKAGELFF
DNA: TGTGCCAGCACGAAACAGGGAAAGGCCGGGGAGCTGTTTTTT

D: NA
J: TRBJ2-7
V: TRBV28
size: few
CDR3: CASSPGGGWGYEQYF
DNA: TGTGCCAGCAGCCCCGGAGGTGGTTGGGGCTACGAGCAGTACTTC

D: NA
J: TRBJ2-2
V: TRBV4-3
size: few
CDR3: CASSQDRAGGISNTGELFF
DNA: TGCGCCAGCAGCCAAGATCGGGCAGGTGGTATCTCGAACACCGGGGAGCTGTTTTTT

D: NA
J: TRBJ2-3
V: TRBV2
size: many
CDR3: CASRRDLTDTQYF
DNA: TGTGCCAGCAGGCGGGACCTCACAGATACGCAGTATTTT

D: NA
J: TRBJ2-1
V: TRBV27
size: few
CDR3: CASSPHLRSGYNEQFF
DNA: TGTGCCAGCAGTCCGCATCTGCGGTCGGGCTACAATGAGCAGTTCTTC

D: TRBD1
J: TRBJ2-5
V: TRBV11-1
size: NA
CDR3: CASSLGPSTGYHQETQYF
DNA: TGTGCCAGCAGCTTAGGCCCCTCGACAGGGTACCACCAAGAGACCCAGTACTTC

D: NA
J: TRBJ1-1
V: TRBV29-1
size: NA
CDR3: CSVEDITEGDTEAFF
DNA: TGCAGCGTTGAAGATATAACAGAAGGAGACACTGAAGCTTTCTTT

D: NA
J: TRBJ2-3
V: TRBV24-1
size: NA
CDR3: CATSHREDTQYF
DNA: TGTGCCACCAGCCACAGGGAGGATACGCAGTATTTT

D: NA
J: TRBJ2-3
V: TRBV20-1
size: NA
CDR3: CSARGWVADTQYF
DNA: TGCAGTGCCCGAGGTTGGGTGGCAGATACGCAGTATTTT

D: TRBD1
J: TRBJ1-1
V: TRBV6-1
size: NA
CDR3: CASSPGQVSMNTEAFF
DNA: TGTGCCAGCAGTCCCGGACAGGTTTCTATGAACACTGAAGCTTTCTTT

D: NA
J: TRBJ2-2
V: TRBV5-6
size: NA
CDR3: CASSFLAPGELFF
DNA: TGTGCCAGCAGCTTCCTAGCCCCCGGGGAGCTGTTTTTT

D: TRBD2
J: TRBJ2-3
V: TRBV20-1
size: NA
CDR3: CSARPIGLADTDTQYF
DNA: TGCAGTGCTAGACCTATTGGACTAGCTGACACAGATACGCAGTATTTT

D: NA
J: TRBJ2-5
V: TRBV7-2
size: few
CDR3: CASSLGAATETQYF
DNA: TGTGCCAGCAGCTTAGGTGCTGCGACAGAGACCCAGTACTTC

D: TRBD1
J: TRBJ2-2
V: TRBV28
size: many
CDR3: CASSKPGQGWSGELFF
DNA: TGTGCCAGCAGTAAACCGGGACAGGGGTGGTCCGGGGAGCTGTTTTTT

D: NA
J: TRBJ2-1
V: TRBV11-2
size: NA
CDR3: CASSLILPSTGSNEQFF
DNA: TGTGCCAGCAGCTTAATTTTGCCTTCAACCGGCTCCAATGAGCAGTTCTTC

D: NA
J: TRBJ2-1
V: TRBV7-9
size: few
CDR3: CASSHNFRGGNEQFF
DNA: TGTGCCAGCAGCCACAACTTTCGGGGTGGCAATGAGCAGTTCTTC

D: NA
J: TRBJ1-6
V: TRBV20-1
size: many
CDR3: CSARETRSPLHF
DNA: TGCAGTGCTAGAGAGACTAGGTCACCCCTCCACTTT

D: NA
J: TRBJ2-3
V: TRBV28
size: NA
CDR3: CASSGGGIDTQYF
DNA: TGTGCCAGCAGCGGGGGTGGTATAGATACGCAGTATTTT

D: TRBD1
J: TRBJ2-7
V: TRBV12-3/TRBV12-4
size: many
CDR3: CASSPSGTGGYEQYF
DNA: TGTGCCAGCAGTCCCTCCGGGACAGGGGGCTACGAGCAGTACTTC

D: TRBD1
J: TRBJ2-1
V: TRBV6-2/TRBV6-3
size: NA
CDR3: CASSPLPGQGVGEQFF
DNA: TGTGCCAGCAGCCCCCTACCGGGACAGGGAGTGGGTGAGCAGTTCTTC

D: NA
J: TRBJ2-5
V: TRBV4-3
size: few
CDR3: CASSQDWQGKWLETQYF
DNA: TGCGCCAGCAGCCAAGATTGGCAGGGTAAATGGCTGGAGACCCAGTACTTC

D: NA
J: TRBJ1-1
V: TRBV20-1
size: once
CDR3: CSARRETGNTEAFF
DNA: TGCAGTGCTAGGCGGGAGACCGGGAACACTGAAGCTTTCTTT

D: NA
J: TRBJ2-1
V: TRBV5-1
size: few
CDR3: CASSFDLNAYNEQFF
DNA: TGCGCCAGCAGCTTCGACTTAAACGCCTACAATGAGCAGTTCTTC

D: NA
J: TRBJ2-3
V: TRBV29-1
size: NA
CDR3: CSVEGNTGQYF
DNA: TGCAGCGTTGAAGGGAACACCGGGCAGTATTTT

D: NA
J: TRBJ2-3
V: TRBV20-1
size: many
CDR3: CSGWSGTNTDTQYF
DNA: TGCAGTGGTTGGTCAGGGACGAACACAGATACGCAGTATTTT

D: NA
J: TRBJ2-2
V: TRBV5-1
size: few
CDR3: CASSVGSWDTGELFF
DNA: TGCGCCAGCAGCGTCGGCAGTTGGGACACCGGGGAGCTGTTTTTT

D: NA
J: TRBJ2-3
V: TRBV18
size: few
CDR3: CASSRARWGADTQYF
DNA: TGTGCCAGCTCACGGGCCCGCTGGGGAGCAGATACGCAGTATTTT

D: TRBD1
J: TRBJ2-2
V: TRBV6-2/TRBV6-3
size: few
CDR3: CASRGQGASGELFF
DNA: TGTGCCAGCAGGGGACAGGGGGCGTCCGGGGAGCTGTTTTTT

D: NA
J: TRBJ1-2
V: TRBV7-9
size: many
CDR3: CASSLAGQVIYGYTF
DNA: TGTGCCAGCAGCTTAGCTGGGCAGGTCATCTATGGCTACACCTTC

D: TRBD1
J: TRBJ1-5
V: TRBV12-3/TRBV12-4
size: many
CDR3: CASSPDRGNQPQHF
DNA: TGTGCCAGCAGTCCCGACAGGGGGAATCAGCCCCAGCATTTT